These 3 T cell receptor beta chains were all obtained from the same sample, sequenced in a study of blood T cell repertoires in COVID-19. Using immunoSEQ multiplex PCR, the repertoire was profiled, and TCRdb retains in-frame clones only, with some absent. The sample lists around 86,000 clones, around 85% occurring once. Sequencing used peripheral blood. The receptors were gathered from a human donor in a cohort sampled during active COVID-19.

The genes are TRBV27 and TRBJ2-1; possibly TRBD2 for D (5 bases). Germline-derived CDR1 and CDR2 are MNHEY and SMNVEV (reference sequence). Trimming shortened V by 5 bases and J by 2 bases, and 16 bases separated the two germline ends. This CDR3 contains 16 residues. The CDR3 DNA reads TGTGCCAGCAGTGGTAGAGGGAGTCAAACCTACAATGAGCAGTTCTTC. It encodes CASSGRGSQTYNEQFF.

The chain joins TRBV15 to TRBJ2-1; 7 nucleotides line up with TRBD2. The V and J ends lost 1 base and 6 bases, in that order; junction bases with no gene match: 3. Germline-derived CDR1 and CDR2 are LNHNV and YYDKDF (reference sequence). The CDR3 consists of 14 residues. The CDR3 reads CATSRGEGGNEQFF. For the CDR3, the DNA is TGTGCCACCAGCAGAGGGGAGGGAGGCAATGAGCAGTTCTTC.

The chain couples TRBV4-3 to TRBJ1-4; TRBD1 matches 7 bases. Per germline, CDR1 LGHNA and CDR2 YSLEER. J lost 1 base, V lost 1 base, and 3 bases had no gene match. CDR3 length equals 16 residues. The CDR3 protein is CASSQGRGITNEKLFF. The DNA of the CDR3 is TGCGCCAGCAGCCAAGGCAGGGGGATAACTAATGAAAAACTGTTTTTT.